The entry that follows covers one T cell receptor (beta chain) sequence. The source of the sample is a study of blood T cell repertoires in COVID-19. On the study more broadly: Acute and convalescent COVID-19 samples came from the United States, Italy and Spain. Sources were T cells, B-cell-depleted T cells, or PBMCs; the material itself was cDNA or gDNA.

Across about two dozen US areas, participants ranged in age from roughly 18 to 95 years. Cohorts were assigned according to the clinical history that participants reported. CDR3 length: 12 residues. Trimming took off 5 bases at V and 7 bases at J, with 12 bases between the two ends. Germline CDR1 SGHRS, CDR2 YFSETQ. Assay: immunoSEQ multiplex PCR; the TCRdb copy retains only in-frame clones and omits some. Seen here are 250,000 to 300,000 clones, about 86% observed once, and the top ten hold around 3.9%. V is TRBV5-1 and J is TRBJ1-2, with D tentatively TRBD1 (5 bases). Sequenced material: PBMCs or T cells enriched from blood (not recorded which). The source of this sequence is a man between 25 and 39 years old with acute COVID-19. The CDR3 DNA follows: TGCGCCAGCAGTTCGGACATACCTGGCTACACCTTC. Its translation: CASSSDIPGYTF.